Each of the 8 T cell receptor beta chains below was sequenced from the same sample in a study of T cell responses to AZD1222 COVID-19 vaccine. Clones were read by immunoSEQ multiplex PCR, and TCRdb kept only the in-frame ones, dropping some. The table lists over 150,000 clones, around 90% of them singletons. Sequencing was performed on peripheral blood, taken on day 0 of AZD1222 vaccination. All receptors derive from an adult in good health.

This CDR3 reads CASSSTGGTNTGELFF. CDR3 sequence (DNA): TGTGCCAGCAGTTCCACCGGCGGGACGAACACCGGGGAGCTGTTTTTT. The chain recombines TRBV28 with TRBJ2-2; a weak D match, TRBD2 (6 bases). V lost 4 bases and J lost 0, with 12 bases in between. This CDR3 spans 16 amino acids. From germline, CDR1 is MDHEN and CDR2 SYDVKM.

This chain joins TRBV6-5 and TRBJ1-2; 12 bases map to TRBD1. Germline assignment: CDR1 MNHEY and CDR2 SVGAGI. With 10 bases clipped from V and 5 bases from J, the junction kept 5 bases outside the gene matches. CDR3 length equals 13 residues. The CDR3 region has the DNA TGTGCCAACGGGGACAGGGGGCGATATGGCTACACCTTC. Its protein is CANGDRGRYGYTF.

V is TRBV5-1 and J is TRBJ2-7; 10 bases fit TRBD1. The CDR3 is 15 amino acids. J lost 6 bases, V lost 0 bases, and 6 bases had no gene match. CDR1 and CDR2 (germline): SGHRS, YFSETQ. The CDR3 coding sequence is TGCGCCAGCAGCTTGGTCGGGACAGGGGTGGTCGAGCAGTACTTC. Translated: CASSLVGTGVVEQYF.

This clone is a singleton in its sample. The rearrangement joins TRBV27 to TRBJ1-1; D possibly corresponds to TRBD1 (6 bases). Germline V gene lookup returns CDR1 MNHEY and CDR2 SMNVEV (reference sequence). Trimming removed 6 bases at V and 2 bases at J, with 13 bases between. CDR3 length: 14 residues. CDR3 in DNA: TGTGCCAGCAGCAACCACAGGGTAAACACTGAAGCTTTCTTT. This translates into CASSNHRVNTEAFF.

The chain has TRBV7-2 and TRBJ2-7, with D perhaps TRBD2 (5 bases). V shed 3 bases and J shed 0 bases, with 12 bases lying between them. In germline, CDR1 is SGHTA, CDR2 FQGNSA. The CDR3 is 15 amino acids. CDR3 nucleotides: TGTGCCAGCAGCTTCCCCGGGATTCACTCCTACGAGCAGTACTTC. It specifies CASSFPGIHSYEQYF. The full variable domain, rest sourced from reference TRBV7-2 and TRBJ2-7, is GAGVSQSPSNKVTEKGKDVELRCDPISGHTALYWYRQSLGQGLEFLIYFQGNSAPDKSGLPSDRFSAERTGGSVSTLTIQRTQQEDSAVYLCASSFPGIHSYEQYFGPGTRLTVT.

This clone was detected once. The CDR3 protein is CASSPRTSRLNNEQFF. The CDR3 DNA follows: TGTGCCAGCAGCCCCCGGACCAGTAGGCTGAACAATGAGCAGTTCTTC. V usage is TRBV7-2 and J usage is TRBJ2-1; D not certain. Between the trimmed V and J ends, which lost 5 bases and 5 bases, there was a span of 19 bases. Germline-derived CDR1 and CDR2 are SGHTA and FQGNSA. CDR3 length: 16 amino acids.

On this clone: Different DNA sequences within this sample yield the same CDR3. The CDR3 sequence: CASSPGGNTIYF. CDR3 DNA sequence: TGTGCCAGCTCACCAGGGGGAAACACCATATATTTT. The chain recombines TRBV18 with TRBJ1-3; no clear D. CDR3 length equals 12 residues. Germline V gene lookup returns CDR1 KGHSH and CDR2 LQKENI. The ends were cut back, 2 bases at V and 4 bases at J, with 3 bases in the middle.

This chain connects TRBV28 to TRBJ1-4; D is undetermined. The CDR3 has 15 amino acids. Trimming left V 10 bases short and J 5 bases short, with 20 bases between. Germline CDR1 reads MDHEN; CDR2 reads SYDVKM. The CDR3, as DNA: TGTGCCACCAGGATTAGACAAACAAAAAATGAAAAACTGTTTTTT. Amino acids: CATRIRQTKNEKLFF.